This record looks at one T cell receptor (beta chain) sequence and its context. The entry originates in a study of blood T cell repertoires in COVID-19. Study-level background: COVID-19 samples from acute and convalescent phases originated in the United States, Italy and Spain. The analysed material was cDNA or gDNA that came from T cells, B-cell-depleted T cells, or PBMCs.

The V and J ends lost 3 bases and 4 bases respectively, with 11 bases between them. CDR1 and CDR2 (germline): WNHNN, SYGVQD (reference sequence). CDR3 length: 14 residues. The authors' processing: Scientists estimated how many nucleated cells there were by amplifying reference gene primers. Method: immunoSEQ multiplex PCR; TCRdb's copy keeps in-frame clones and lacks some. V and J calls plus clone size are reproduced from that table; the DNA served to infer D and trimming. The repertoire holds some 300,000 clones, with approximately 86% as singletons. Sequenced: peripheral blood. The source is a man in his sixties or seventies with acute or convalescent COVID-19. The chain is built from TRBV10-1 and TRBJ2-3; D gene ambiguous. As DNA, the CDR3 is TGCGCCAGCAGTGAAGTCCTGCGGTCAGATACGCAGTATTTT. Translated: CASSEVLRSDTQYF.